The clone carrying this T cell receptor (beta chain) was seen more than once but under ten times. No antigen is known for it. The entry originates in a study of response to subunit inactivated influenza vaccine. CDR3 length: 15 residues. Trimming removed 1 base at V and 8 bases at J, with 12 bases between. CDR1 is MGHRA, CDR2 YSYEKL, per germline. Regarding the study as a whole: The authors put forward the suggestion that each seasonal influenza vaccination may bring in only a limited number of new T cells.

TCRdb redid the calling of the RT-PCR reads with MiXCR, one entry per CDR3 protein. The sample lists about 540,000 distinct CDR3 sequences; around 15% were seen once. This clonotype was sampled from a man aged 50 to 60 who received an inactivated influenza vaccine. The chain links TRBV4-1 to TRBJ2-6; D not certain. This specimen was PBMCs from blood, taken roughly 12 days after vaccination. The CDR3 is CASSQGQSNSNVLTF. Written as DNA, the CDR3 is TGCGCCAGCAGCCAAGGTCAATCGAACTCCAACGTCCTGACTTTC.